A single sample is the source of the 29 T cell receptor gamma chains below, sequenced in a study of intestinal T cells in coeliac disease. Using about 200 ng of biopsy DNA, TRG was amplified with LymphoTrack primers. TCRdb used CATT to re-call clones from the multiplex PCR reads. The sample shows hundreds of gamma-chain clones, over 35% of them seen only once. Each case's genomic DNA was extracted from ten 5-µm formalin-fixed paraffin-embedded scrolls. Sequenced material: a duodenal biopsy. The receptors originated from a human donor with celiac disease.

The chain links TRGV2 to TRGJP2. V shed 4 bases and J 17 bases; nucleotides not matched to a gene: 31. Germline V gene lookup returns CDR1 EGSNGY and CDR2 YDSYNSKV. This CDR3 is built from 18 residues. The DNA for the CDR3 is TGTGCCACCTGGGAGGTGATACCCAATAGTAGGTTGGATTCGAATAAGACGTTT. It specifies CATWEVIPNSRLDSNKTF.

This sequence joins TRGV9 and TRGJ1 or TRGJ2. Trimming at V came to 8 bases and at J to 7 bases, leaving 20 bases not matched to a gene. Germline CDR1 and CDR2: GITISATS and ISYDGTV (reference sequence). The CDR3 is made up of 15 amino acids. This chain's CDR3 is CALSGGEPTLYKKLF. The CDR3 DNA reads as TGTGCCTTGTCGGGAGGTGAGCCGACGTTGTATAAGAAACTCTTT.

The genes are TRGV10 and TRGJP1. TRGV10 is filed as an ORF, its function uncertain. This CDR3 is 9 amino acids long. Losses at the gene ends were 13 bases for V and 10 bases for J; bases not matched to a gene: 4. DNA of the CDR3: TGTGCTGGGTTTTGGTTCAAGATATTT. Its protein product is CAGFWFKIF.

The chain uses TRGV3 and TRGJP2. Germline CDR1 is VTNTFY and CDR2 is YDVSTARD (reference sequence). The CDR3 extends over 15 amino acids. The ends lost 1 base at V and 9 bases at J; junction bases unmatched: 11. Written as DNA, the CDR3 is TGTGCCACCTGGGACAGTCCAGTAGTGAATTGGATCAAGACGTTT. Its protein is CATWDSPVVNWIKTF.

In this sample, this clone is large. This rearrangement joins TRGV2 to TRGJ1 or TRGJ2. The trim removed 0 bases at V and 15 bases at J, leaving 2 bases unmatched. The germline V gene has CDR1 EGSNGY and CDR2 YDSYNSKV. There are 9 residues in the CDR3. CDR3 sequence reads: CATWDGLLF. The CDR3 DNA is TGTGCCACCTGGGACGGGCTACTCTTT.

This clone was seen more than once but under ten times. This DNA's translation differs at residue 10 from TCRdb's protein, which comes from a much larger clone; a read error is likely, and the protein shown is translated from the DNA. V gene TRGV9 combines with J gene TRGJ1 or TRGJ2. Per germline, CDR1 GITISATS and CDR2 ISYDGTV (reference sequence). CDR3 size: 13 residues. V was clipped by 1 base and J by 12 bases; unmatched bases: 12. The CDR3 protein is CALWEVNAKRKLF. For the CDR3, the DNA is TGTGCCTTGTGGGAGGTCAACGCCAAAAGGAAACTCTTT.

V is TRGV10 and J is TRGJP1. TRGV10 belongs to the ORF category, with a function that is uncertain. The CDR3 spans 13 residues. Trimming removed 8 bases from V and 13 bases from J; junction bases left unmatched: 14. This CDR3 is CAAWVPPLSFKIF. In DNA, the CDR3 is TGTGCTGCGTGGGTCCCCCCCTTGTCGTTCAAGATATTT.

This rearrangement joins TRGV4 to TRGJ1 or TRGJ2. There are 12 residues in the CDR3. CDR1 and CDR2 (germline): EGSTGY, YDSYTSSV. J lost 3 bases, V lost 12 bases, and 11 bases had no gene match. This CDR3 reads CAHLPSYYKKLF. The CDR3 region has the DNA TGTGCCCACCTGCCCTCTTATTATAAGAAACTCTTT.

In its sample, this clone was seen a few times. CDR3 nucleotide sequence: TGTGCCACCTGGGATAGGCCACCCTATTATAAGAAACTCTTT. Its translation: CATWDRPPYYKKLF. The chain uses TRGV8 and TRGJ1 or TRGJ2. The CDR3 totals 14 residues. Unmatched junction bases numbered 6, after V lost 0 bases and J lost 4 bases. Germline-derived CDR1 and CDR2 are VENAVY and YDSYNSRV.

This chain connects TRGV8 to TRGJ1 or TRGJ2. Germline V gene data show CDR1 as VENAVY and CDR2 as YDSYNSRV. After removal of 12 bases from V and 9 bases from J, the junction contained 17 bases not matched to a gene. This CDR3 contains 12 residues. The CDR3 DNA is TGTGCCCACCCGTCCTACCACCCTAAGAAACTCTTT. Residues: CAHPSYHPKKLF.

This clone showed up just a few times. The genes are TRGV2 and TRGJ1 or TRGJ2. Per germline, CDR1 EGSNGY and CDR2 YDSYNSKV. Losses at the gene ends were 1 base for V and 3 bases for J; bases not matched to a gene: 3. This CDR3 contains 13 residues. The CDR3 sequence is CATWDGLYYKKLF. The CDR3 bases are TGTGCCACCTGGGACGGACTTTATTATAAGAAACTCTTT.

This clone was seen only a few times. The protein TCRdb gives is from a much larger clone and does not agree with this DNA's translation at residue 10, likely a read error; the protein shown here comes from the DNA. The rearrangement joins TRGV3 to TRGJ1 or TRGJ2. This CDR3 spans 13 amino acids. Germline V gene lookup returns CDR1 VTNTFY and CDR2 YDVSTARD (reference sequence). The CDR3 here is CATWDRLHYRKLF. CDR3 coding DNA: TGTGCCACCTGGGACAGGCTTCATTATAGGAAACTCTTT.

This clone is classed as hyperexpanded. Other DNA sequences within the sample encode an identical CDR3. This chain links TRGV2 with TRGJP2. V shed 1 base, J shed 2 bases, and the junction held 7 bases outside the gene matches. The CDR3 has 16 amino acids. CDR1 and CDR2 (germline): EGSNGY, YDSYNSKV. CDR3: CATWDGHGSSDWIKTF. CDR3 coding DNA: TGTGCCACCTGGGACGGACACGGGAGTAGTGATTGGATCAAGACGTTT.

The J gene is TRGJ1 or TRGJ2, the V gene TRGV8. CDR3 length: 11 amino acids. Germline values: CDR1 VENAVY, CDR2 YDSYNSRV. The DNA of the CDR3 is TGTGCACCTGGCTTCTGTTATAAGAAACTCTTT. Its translation: CAPGFCYKKLF.

Only a few counts were recorded for this clone. The chain couples TRGV9 to TRGJ1 or TRGJ2. The CDR3 totals 13 residues. Germline loops: CDR1 GITISATS, CDR2 ISYDGTV (reference sequence). The V and J ends lost 2 bases and 9 bases, in that order; junction bases with no gene match: 10. Here the CDR3 reads CALWEAPFGKKLF. The CDR3 nucleotides read TGTGCCTTGTGGGAGGCCCCCTTTGGTAAGAAACTCTTT.

To note about this clone: A far larger clone is off by one base, so a read error is likely. Within the sample, other DNA sequences also encode this same CDR3. This chain uses TRGV10 with TRGJ1 or TRGJ2. TRGV10 is an ORF; its function is uncertain. CDR3 length: 13 residues. The V segment lost 8 bases and the J segment 1 base; nucleotides outside the gene matches: 6. CDR3 protein: CAAWGSNYYKKLF. The CDR3 DNA is TGTGCTGCGTGGGGGTCAAATTATTATAAGAAACTCTTT.

This clone was picked up a small number of times. The chain has TRGV2 and TRGJP2. Trimming took 6 bases from V and 4 from J; bases not matched to a gene: 17. The length of the CDR3 is 17 residues. Germline V gene sequence: CDR1 EGSNGY, CDR2 YDSYNSKV. The chain's CDR3 is CATWTGDRRVSDWIKTF. Here the CDR3 DNA reads TGTGCCACCTGGACGGGCGACCGAAGGGTTAGTGATTGGATCAAGACGTTT.

The V call is TRGV10, the J call TRGJP1. TRGV10 is treated as an ORF (open reading frame) with a function not yet certain. CDR3 length equals 15 residues. V was clipped by 8 bases and J by 4 bases; unmatched bases: 11. The CDR3 bases are TGTGCTGCGTGGGGATCCCCCATCACTGGTTGGTTCAAGATATTT. Translation: CAAWGSPITGWFKIF.

The chain employs TRGV8 and TRGJ1 or TRGJ2. Germline assignment: CDR1 VENAVY and CDR2 YDSYNSRV. Trimming cost V 0 bases and J 9 bases; bases outside gene matches: 11. CDR3 length: 14 amino acids. The CDR3 bases are TGTGCCACCTGGGATAGGCGTCCTAGGGTTAAGAAACTCTTT. Translated: CATWDRRPRVKKLF.

This clone rates as large. This sample also contains other DNA sequences that code for the same CDR3. The rearrangement uses TRGV8 and TRGJ1 or TRGJ2. The CDR3 spans 11 residues. Germline CDR1 VENAVY, CDR2 YDSYNSRV. The V gene end was trimmed by 0 bases and the J gene end by 12 bases; junction bases not matched to a gene: 5. CDR3: CATWDRRPKLF. The CDR3 DNA follows: TGTGCCACCTGGGATAGGCGCCCGAAACTCTTT.

V and J are TRGV10 and TRGJ1 or TRGJ2. TRGV10 carries the ORF label, with uncertain function. The CDR3 is 14 residues long. V dropped 8 bases and J dropped 10; count of bases not matched to a gene: 18. The DNA of the CDR3 is TGTGCTGCGTGGGATTGGGGGGGGCCCGGCAAGAAACTCTTT. Its protein product is CAAWDWGGPGKKLF.

This chain links TRGV8 with TRGJ1 or TRGJ2. CDR3 length equals 13 residues. Germline V lookup: CDR1 VENAVY, CDR2 YDSYNSRV. V was clipped by 3 bases and J by 10 bases; unmatched bases: 12. The CDR3 loop is CATWDEQKRKKLF. The CDR3 DNA reads TGTGCCACCTGGGATGAGCAGAAAAGAAAGAAACTCTTT.

This clone showed up just a few times. A much larger clone is a single base away; this may be a read error. The chain combines TRGV2 with TRGJP1. The length of the CDR3 is 14 residues. Germline V lookup: CDR1 EGSNGY, CDR2 YDSYNSKV. J gave up 6 bases and V 0 bases, and 4 bases lay outside the gene matches. CDR3 nucleotides: TGTGCCACCTGGGACGGGCGGGCTGGTTGGTTCAAGATATTT. Translated: CATWDGRAGWFKIF.

This clone was observed a few times. The protein held in TCRdb is that of a much larger clone and does not match this DNA's translation at residue 5, likely because of a read error; the protein shown is translated from the DNA. The chain combines TRGV2 with TRGJ1 or TRGJ2. Trimming at V came to 5 bases and at J to 1 base, leaving 2 bases not matched to a gene. The CDR3 is made up of 12 amino acids. Per germline, CDR1 EGSNGY and CDR2 YDSYNSKV. CDR3 coding DNA: TGTGCCACCTGGGGCAATTATTATAAGAAACTCTTT. Protein: CATWGNYYKKLF.

This clone has just a few counts. A single base separates this from a much larger clone, so it may be a read error. Other DNA sequences in this specimen translate into the identical CDR3. The rearrangement joins TRGV2 to TRGJ1 or TRGJ2. CDR3 length equals 13 residues. Germline assignment: CDR1 EGSNGY and CDR2 YDSYNSKV. DNA of the CDR3: TGTGCTACCTGGGACGGACGGGGGTATAAGAAACTCTTT. Encoded protein: CATWDGRGYKKLF.

This clone counts as large (0.1 to 1%). The V gene is TRGV10, the J gene TRGJ1 or TRGJ2. TRGV10 is sorted into the ORF group, with uncertain function. The V segment lost 10 bases and the J segment 12 bases; nucleotides outside the gene matches: 7. The CDR3 runs to 9 residues. CDR3 coding DNA: TGTGCTGCGTTTTGGGGGAAACTCTTT. Amino acid sequence: CAAFWGKLF.

This clone is judged hyperexpanded (1% or more). This chain connects TRGV10 to TRGJP1. TRGV10 is marked as an open reading frame, function uncertain. With 8 bases clipped from V and 12 bases from J, the junction kept 7 bases outside the gene matches. The CDR3 sequence is 11 residues long. CDR3 nucleotide sequence: TGTGCTGCGTGGGATCGTAGGTTCAAGATATTT. Protein product: CAAWDRRFKIF.

The rearrangement uses TRGV2 and TRGJ1 or TRGJ2. This CDR3 spans 10 amino acids. The V and J ends lost 5 bases and 13 bases, in that order; junction bases with no gene match: 8. The V gene's germline CDR1 is EGSNGY and CDR2 YDSYNSKV. For the CDR3, the DNA is TGTGCCACCTGGGGACGGGGCAAACTCTTT. It specifies CATWGRGKLF.

This chain links TRGV2 with TRGJP1. V lost 6 bases, J lost 0 bases, and 16 bases stayed unmatched. Germline assignment: CDR1 EGSNGY and CDR2 YDSYNSKV. This CDR3 comprises 18 residues. Written as DNA, the CDR3 is TGTGCCACCTGGACGGGAGAGAGGGAAAATACCACTGGTTGGTTCAAGATATTT. Amino acids: CATWTGERENTTGWFKIF.